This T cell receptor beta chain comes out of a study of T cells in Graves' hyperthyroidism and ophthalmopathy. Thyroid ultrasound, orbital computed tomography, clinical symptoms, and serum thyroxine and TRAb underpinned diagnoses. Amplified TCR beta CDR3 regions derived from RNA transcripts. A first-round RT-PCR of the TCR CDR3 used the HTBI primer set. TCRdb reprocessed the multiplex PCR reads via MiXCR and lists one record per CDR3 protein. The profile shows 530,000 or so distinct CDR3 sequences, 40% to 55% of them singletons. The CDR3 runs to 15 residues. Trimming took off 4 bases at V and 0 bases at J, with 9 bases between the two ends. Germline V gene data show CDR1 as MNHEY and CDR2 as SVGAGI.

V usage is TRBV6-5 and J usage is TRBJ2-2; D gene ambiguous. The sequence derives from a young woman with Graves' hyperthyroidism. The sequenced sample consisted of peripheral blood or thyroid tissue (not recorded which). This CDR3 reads CASSSRDTNTGELFF. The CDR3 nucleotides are TGTGCCAGCAGTTCAAGGGATACGAACACCGGGGAGCTGTTTTTT.